This entry is about one T cell receptor (beta chain). CDR1 is SGDLS and CDR2 is YYNGEE in the germline V gene. The ends lost 4 bases at V and 6 bases at J; junction bases unmatched: 12. This CDR3 has 17 amino acids. The method was immunoSEQ multiplex PCR; TCRdb's version includes in-frame clones alone and lacks a portion of them. Of 2 million to 2.5 million clones detected, approximately 93% appear once; the ten largest clones hold under 0.45%. The sample is drawn from a study of shared clonotypes between healthy human individuals. The gene calls are TRBV9 and TRBJ2-1, with 11 nucleotides matching TRBD2. This receptor was obtained from a man in his late teens or twenties in good health. Some clones in this sample may be carry-over from other donors' samples. The specimen sequenced was naive CD4+ T cells from PBMCs. Subset indicated: CD45RA+ positively selected. CDR3 protein: CASSRRLGTSGGNEQFF. Written as DNA, the CDR3 is TGTGCCAGCAGCAGACGCCTCGGGACTAGCGGAGGCAATGAGCAGTTCTTC.